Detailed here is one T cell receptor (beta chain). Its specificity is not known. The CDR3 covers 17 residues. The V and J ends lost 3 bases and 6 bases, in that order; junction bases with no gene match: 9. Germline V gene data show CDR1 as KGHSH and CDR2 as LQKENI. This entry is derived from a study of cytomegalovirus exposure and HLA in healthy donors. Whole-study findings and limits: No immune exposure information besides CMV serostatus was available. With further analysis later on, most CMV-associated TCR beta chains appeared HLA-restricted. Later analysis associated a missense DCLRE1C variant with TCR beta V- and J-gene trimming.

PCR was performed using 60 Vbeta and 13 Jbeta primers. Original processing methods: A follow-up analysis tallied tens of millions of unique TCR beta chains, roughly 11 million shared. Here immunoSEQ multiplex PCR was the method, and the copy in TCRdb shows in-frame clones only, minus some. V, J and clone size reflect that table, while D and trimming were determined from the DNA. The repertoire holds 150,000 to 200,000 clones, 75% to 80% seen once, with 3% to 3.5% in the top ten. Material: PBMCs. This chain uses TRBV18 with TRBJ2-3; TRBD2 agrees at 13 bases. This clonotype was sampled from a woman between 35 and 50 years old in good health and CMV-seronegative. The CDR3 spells CASSPPGLAGALDTQYF. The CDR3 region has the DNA TGTGCCAGCTCACCCCCCGGACTAGCGGGGGCCTTGGATACGCAGTATTTT.